Listed here is a single T cell receptor beta chain. CDR1 and CDR2 (germline): SGHAT, FQNNGV. The CDR3 spans 13 residues. V gave up 1 base and J gave up 5 bases, with 6 bases separating them. Profiled with immunoSEQ multiplex PCR; TCRdb holds only in-frame clones, not every one. The table lists 140,000 or so clones, about 92% of them singletons. The data were obtained in a study of T cell responses to AZD1222 COVID-19 vaccine. This sequence originates from an adult who received the AZD1222 COVID-19 vaccine. The sequenced sample was peripheral blood, obtained 28 days after the second AZD1222 dose. The chain recombines TRBV11-2 with TRBJ2-1; no definite D call. Here the CDR3 reads CASSLGLDNEQFF. CDR3 DNA sequence: TGTGCCAGCAGCTTAGGGCTGGACAATGAGCAGTTCTTC.